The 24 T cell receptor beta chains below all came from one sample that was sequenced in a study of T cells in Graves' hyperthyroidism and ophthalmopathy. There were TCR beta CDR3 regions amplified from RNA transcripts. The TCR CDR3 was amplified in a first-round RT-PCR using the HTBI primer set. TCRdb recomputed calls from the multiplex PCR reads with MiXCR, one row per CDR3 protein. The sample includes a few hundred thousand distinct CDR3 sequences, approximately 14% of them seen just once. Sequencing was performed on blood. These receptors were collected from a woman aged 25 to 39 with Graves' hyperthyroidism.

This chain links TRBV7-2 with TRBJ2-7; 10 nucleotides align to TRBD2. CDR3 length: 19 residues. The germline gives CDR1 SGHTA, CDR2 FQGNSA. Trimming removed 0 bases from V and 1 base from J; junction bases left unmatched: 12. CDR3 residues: CASSLASPLAGDISYEQYF. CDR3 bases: TGTGCCAGCAGCTTAGCTAGCCCCCTAGCGGGAGACATATCCTACGAGCAGTACTTC.

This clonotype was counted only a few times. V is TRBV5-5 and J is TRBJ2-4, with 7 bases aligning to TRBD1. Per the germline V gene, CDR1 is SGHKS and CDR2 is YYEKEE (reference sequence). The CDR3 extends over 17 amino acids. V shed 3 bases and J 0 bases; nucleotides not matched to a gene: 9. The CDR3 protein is CASSYLTGTLAKNIQYF. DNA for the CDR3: TGTGCCAGCAGCTACCTGACAGGGACACTAGCCAAAAACATTCAGTACTTC.

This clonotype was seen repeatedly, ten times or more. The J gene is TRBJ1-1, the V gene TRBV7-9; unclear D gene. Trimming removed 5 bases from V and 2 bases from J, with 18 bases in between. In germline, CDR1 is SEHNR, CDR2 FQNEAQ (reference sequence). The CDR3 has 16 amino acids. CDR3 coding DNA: TGTGCCAGCAGCCACCCTCCTGGCAGGCTCAACACTGAAGCTTTCTTT. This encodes CASSHPPGRLNTEAFF.

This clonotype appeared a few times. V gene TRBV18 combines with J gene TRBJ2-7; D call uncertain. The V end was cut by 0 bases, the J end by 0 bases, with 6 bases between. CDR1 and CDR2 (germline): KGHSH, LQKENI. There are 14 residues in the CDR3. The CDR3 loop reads CASSPPGNSYEQYF. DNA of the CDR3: TGTGCCAGCTCACCACCAGGAAACTCCTACGAGCAGTACTTC.

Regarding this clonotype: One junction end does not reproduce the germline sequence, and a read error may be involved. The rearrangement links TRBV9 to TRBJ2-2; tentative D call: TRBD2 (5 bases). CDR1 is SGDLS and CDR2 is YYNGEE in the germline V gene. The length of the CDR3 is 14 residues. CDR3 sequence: CASRDSPNTGEPFF. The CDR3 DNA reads TGTGCCAGCAGGGACTCGCCGAACACCGGGGAGCCGTTTTTT.

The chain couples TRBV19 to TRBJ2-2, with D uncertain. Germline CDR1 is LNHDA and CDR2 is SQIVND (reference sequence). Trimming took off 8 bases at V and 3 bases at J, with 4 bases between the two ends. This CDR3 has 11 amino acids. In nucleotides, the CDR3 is TGTGCCAGTTTGGACACCGGGGAGCTGTTTTTT. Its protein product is CASLDTGELFF.

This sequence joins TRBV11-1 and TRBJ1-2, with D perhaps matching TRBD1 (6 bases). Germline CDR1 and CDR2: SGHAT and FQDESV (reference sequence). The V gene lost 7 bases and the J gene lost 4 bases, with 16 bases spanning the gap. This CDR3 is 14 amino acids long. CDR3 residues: CASIQTDRPYGYTF. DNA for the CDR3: TGTGCCAGCATCCAAACGGACAGACCCTATGGCTACACCTTC. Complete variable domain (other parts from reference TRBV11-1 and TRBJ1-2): EAEVAQSPRYKITEKSQAVAFWCDPISGHATLYWYRQILGQGPELLVQFQDESVVDDSQLPKDRFSAERLKGVDSTLKIQPAELGDSAMYLCASIQTDRPYGYTFGSGTRLTVV.

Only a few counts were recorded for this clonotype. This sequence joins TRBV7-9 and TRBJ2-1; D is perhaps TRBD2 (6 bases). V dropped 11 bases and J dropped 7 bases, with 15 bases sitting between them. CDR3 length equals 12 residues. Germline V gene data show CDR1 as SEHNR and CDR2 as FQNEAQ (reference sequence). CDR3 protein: CAGIGLPNEQFF. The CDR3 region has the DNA TGTGCCGGAATAGGACTACCTAATGAGCAGTTCTTC. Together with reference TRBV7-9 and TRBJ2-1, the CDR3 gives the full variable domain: DTGVSQNPRHKITKRGQNVTFRCDPISEHNRLYWYRQTLGQGPEFLTYFQNEAQLEKSRLLSDRFSAERPKGSFSTLEIQRTEQGDSAMYLCAGIGLPNEQFFGPGTRLTVL.

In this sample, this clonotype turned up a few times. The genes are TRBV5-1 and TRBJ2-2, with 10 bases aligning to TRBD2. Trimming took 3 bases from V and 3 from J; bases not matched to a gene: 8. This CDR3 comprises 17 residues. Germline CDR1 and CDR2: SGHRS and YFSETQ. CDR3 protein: CASSSPSGRGDTGELFF. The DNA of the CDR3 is TGCGCCAGCAGCTCGCCTAGCGGGAGAGGTGACACCGGGGAGCTGTTTTTT.

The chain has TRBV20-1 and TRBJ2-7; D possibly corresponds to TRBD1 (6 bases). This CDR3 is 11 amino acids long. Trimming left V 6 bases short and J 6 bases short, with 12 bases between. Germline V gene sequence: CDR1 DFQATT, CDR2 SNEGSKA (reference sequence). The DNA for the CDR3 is TGCAGTGCGGAGCAGGGGTTCGAGCAGTACTTC. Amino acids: CSAEQGFEQYF.

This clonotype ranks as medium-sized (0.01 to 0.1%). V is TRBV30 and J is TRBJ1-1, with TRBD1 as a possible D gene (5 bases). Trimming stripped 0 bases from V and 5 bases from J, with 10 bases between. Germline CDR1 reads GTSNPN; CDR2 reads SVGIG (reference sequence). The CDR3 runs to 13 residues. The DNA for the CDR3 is TGTGCCTGGAGTGTACACGGGGGTACTGAAGCTTTCTTT. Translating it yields CAWSVHGGTEAFF.

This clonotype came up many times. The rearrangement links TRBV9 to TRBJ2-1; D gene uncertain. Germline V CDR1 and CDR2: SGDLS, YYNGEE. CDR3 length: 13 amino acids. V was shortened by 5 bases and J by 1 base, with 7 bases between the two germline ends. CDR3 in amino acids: CASSPRSYNEQFF. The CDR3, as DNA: TGTGCCAGCAGTCCCCGGTCCTACAATGAGCAGTTCTTC. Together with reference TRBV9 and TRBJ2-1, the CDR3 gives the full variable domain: DSGVTQTPKHLITATGQRVTLRCSPRSGDLSVYWYQQSLDQGLQFLIQYYNGEERAKGNILERFSAQQFPDLHSELNLSSLELGDSALYFCASSPRSYNEQFFGPGTRLTVL.

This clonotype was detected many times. In DNA form, the CDR3 reads TGTGCCACCAGCAGAACACCAGGGACTAGCGACGAGCAGTACTTC. This codes for CATSRTPGTSDEQYF. The gene calls are TRBV15 and TRBJ2-7; 10 nucleotides line up with TRBD2. CDR3 length equals 15 residues. Trimming at V came to 2 bases and at J to 5 bases, leaving 6 bases not matched to a gene. Germline V gene data show CDR1 as LNHNV and CDR2 as YYDKDF (reference sequence).

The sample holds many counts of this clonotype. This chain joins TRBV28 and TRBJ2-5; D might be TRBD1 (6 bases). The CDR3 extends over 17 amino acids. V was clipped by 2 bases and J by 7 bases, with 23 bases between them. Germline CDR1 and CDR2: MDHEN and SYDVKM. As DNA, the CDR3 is TGTGCCAGCAGTTTAAGGGAAACGGACAGCCGGTTAGCGACCCAGTACTTC. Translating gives CASSLRETDSRLATQYF.

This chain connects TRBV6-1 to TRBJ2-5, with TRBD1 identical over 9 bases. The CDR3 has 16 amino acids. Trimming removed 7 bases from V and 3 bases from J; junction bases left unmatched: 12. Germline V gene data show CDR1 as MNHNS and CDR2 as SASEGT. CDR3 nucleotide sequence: TGTGCCAGCAAGTACACACCGGGACAGGGTAAAGAGACCCAGTACTTC. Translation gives CASKYTPGQGKETQYF.

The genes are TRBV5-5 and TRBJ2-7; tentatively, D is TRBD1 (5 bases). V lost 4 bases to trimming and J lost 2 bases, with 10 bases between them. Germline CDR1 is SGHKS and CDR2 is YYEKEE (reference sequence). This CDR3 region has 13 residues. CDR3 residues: CASSRQTTYEQYF. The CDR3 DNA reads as TGTGCCAGCAGCCGACAGACGACCTACGAGCAGTACTTC. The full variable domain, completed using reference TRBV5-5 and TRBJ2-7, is DAGVTQSPTHLIKTRGQQVTLRCSPISGHKSVSWYQQVLGQGPQFIFQYYEKEERGRGNFPDRFSARQFPNYSSELNVNALLLGDSALYLCASSRQTTYEQYFGPGTRLTVT.

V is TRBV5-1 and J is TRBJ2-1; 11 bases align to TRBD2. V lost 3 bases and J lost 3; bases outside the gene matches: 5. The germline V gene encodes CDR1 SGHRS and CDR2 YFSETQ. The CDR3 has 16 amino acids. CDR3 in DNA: TGCGCCAGCAGCTCGCCGGGACTAGCGGACTACAATGAGCAGTTCTTC. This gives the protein CASSSPGLADYNEQFF.

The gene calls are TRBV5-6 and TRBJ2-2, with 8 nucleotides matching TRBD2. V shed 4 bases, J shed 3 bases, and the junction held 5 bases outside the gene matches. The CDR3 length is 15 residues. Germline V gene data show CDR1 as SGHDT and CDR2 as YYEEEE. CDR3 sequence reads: CASSVSGSYTGELFF. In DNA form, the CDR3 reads TGTGCCAGCAGCGTAAGCGGGAGTTACACCGGGGAGCTGTTTTTT.

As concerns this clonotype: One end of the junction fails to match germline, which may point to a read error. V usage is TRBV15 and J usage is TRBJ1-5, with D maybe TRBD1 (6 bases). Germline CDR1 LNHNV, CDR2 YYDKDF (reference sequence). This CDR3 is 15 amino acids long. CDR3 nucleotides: TGTGCCGCCAGCAGAGGGACACCGCTTAATCAGCCCCAGCATTTT. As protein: CAASRGTPLNQPQHF.

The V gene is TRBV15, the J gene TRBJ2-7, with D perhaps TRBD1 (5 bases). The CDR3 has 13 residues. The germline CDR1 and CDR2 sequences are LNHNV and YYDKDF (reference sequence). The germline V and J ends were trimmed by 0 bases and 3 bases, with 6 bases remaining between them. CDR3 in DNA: TGTGCCACCAGCAGAGACGACAGCTACGAGCAGTACTTC. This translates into CATSRDDSYEQYF.

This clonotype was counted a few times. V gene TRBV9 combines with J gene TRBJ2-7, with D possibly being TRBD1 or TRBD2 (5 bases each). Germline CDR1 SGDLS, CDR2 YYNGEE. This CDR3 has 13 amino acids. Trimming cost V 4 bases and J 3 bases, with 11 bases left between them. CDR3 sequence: CASSRPGLYEQYF. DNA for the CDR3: TGTGCCAGCAGCAGGCCGGGGCTCTACGAGCAGTACTTC.

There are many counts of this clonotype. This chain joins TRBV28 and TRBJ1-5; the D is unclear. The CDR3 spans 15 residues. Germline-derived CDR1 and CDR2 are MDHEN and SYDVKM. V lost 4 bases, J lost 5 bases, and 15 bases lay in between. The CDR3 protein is CASSSPGKAYQPQHF. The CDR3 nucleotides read TGTGCCAGCAGTTCCCCCGGGAAGGCGTATCAGCCCCAGCATTTT.

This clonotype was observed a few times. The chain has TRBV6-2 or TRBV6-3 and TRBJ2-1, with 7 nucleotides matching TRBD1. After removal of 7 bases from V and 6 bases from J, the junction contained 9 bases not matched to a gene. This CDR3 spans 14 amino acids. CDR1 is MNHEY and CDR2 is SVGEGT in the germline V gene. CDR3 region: CASTGQSGFNEQFF. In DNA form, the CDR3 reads TGTGCCAGCACGGGACAGTCGGGCTTCAATGAGCAGTTCTTC.

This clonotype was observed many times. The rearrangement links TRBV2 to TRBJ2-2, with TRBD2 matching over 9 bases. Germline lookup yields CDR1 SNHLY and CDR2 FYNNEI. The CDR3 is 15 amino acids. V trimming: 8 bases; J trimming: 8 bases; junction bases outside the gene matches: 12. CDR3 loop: CASWGGRAGAGELFF. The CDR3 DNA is TGTGCCAGCTGGGGCGGGAGGGCCGGAGCGGGGGAGCTGTTTTTT. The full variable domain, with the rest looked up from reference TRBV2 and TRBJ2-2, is EPEVTQTPSHQVTQMGQEVILRCVPISNHLYFYWYRQILGQKVEFLVSFYNNEISEKSEIFDDQFSVERPDGSNFTLKIRSTKLEDSAMYFCASWGGRAGAGELFFGEGSRLTVL.